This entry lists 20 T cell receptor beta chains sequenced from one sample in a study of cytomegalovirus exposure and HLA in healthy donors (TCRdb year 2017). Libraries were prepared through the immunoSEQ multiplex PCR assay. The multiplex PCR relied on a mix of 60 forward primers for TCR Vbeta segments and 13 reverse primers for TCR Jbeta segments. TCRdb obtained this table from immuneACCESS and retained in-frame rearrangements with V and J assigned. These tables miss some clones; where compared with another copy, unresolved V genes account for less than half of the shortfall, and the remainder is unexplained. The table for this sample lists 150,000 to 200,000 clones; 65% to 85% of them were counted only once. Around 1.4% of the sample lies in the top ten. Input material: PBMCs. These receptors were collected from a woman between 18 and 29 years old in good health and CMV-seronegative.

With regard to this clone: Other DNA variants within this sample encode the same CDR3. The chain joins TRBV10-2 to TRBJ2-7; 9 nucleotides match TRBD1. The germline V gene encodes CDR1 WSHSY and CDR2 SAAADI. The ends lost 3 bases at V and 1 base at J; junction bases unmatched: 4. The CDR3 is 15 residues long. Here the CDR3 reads CASSDGGQGSYEQYF. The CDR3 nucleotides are TGCGCCAGCAGTGACGGAGGACAGGGGTCCTACGAGCAGTACTTC.

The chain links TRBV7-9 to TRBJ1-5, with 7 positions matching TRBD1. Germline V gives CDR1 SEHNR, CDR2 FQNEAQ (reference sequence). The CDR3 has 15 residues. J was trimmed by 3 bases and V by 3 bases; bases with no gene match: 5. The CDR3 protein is CASSLQGQNNQPQHF. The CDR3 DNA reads TGTGCCAGCAGCTTGCAGGGACAGAACAATCAGCCCCAGCATTTT.

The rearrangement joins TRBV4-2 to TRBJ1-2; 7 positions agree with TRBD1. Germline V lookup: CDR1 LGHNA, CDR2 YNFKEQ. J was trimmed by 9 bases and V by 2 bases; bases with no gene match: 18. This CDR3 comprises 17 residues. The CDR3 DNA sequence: TGTGCCAGCAGCCAATCCCCCTTAACAGGGGCCTATGGGAGCTACACCTTC. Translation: CASSQSPLTGAYGSYTF.

The CDR3: CASSLEATWAFF. CDR3 coding DNA: TGTGCCAGCAGCTTAGAGGCGACTTGGGCTTTCTTT. The chain is built from TRBV11-3 and TRBJ1-1; D gene uncertain. CDR1 and CDR2 (germline): SGHNT, YENEEA. V was trimmed by 0 bases and J by 11 bases, leaving 10 bases between them. The CDR3 length is 12 residues.

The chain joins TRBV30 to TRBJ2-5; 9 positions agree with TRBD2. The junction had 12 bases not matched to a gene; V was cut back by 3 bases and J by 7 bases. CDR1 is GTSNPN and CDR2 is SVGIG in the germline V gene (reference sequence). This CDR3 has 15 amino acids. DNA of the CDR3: TGTGCCTGGAGCCCCATAGCGGGGGTGGCTCGGACCCAGTACTTC. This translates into CAWSPIAGVARTQYF.

CDR3 sequence (DNA): TGTGCCAGCAGTTTTGGACAGTCCTATGGCTACACCTTC. This gives the protein CASSFGQSYGYTF. The chain has TRBV27 and TRBJ1-2; maybe TRBD1 (6 bases). V was trimmed by 3 bases and J by 4 bases, leaving 9 bases between them. Germline CDR1 and CDR2: MNHEY and SMNVEV (reference sequence). This CDR3 comprises 13 residues.

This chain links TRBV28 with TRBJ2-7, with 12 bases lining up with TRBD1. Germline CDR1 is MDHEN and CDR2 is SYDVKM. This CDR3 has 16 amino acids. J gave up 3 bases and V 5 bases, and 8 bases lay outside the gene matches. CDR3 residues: CASSASRDRGLYEQYF. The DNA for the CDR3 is TGTGCCAGCAGTGCGTCACGGGACAGGGGGCTCTACGAGCAGTACTTC.

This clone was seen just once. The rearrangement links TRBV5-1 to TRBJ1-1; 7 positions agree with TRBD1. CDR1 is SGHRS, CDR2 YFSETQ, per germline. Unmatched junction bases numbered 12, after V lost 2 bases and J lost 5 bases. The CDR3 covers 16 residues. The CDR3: CASSLRQGRLETEAFF. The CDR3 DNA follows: TGCGCCAGCAGCTTACGACAGGGTCGGCTCGAGACTGAAGCTTTCTTT. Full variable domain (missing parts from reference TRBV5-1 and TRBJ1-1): KAGVTQTPRYLIKTRGQQVTLSCSPISGHRSVSWYQQTPGQGLQFLFEYFSETQRNKGNFPGRFSGRQFSNSRSEMNVSTLELGDSALYLCASSLRQGRLETEAFFGQGTRLTVV.

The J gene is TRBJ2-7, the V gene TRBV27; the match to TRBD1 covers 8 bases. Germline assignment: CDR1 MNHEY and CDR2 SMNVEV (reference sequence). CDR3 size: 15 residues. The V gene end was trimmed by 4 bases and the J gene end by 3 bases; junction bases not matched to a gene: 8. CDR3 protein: CASSYSRGRNYEQYF. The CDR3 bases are TGTGCCAGCAGTTACTCCAGGGGGCGCAACTACGAGCAGTACTTC.

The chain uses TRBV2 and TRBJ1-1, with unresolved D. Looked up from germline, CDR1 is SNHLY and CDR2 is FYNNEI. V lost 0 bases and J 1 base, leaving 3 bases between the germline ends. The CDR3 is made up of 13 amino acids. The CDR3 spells CASSEARNTEAFF. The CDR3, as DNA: TGTGCCAGCAGTGAAGCGCGGAACACTGAAGCTTTCTTT.

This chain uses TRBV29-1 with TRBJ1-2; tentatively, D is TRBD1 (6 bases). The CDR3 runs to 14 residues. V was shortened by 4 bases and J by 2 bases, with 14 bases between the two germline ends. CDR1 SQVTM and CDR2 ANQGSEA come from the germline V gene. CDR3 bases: TGCAGCGTTGGGGGGGGCATATCAAACTATGGCTACACCTTC. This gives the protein CSVGGGISNYGYTF.

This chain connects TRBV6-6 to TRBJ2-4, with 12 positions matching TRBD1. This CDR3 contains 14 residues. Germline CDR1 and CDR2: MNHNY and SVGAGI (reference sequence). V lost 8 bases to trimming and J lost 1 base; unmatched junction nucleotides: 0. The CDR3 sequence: CASGTGGAKNIQYF. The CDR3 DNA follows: TGTGCCAGCGGGACAGGGGGCGCCAAAAACATTCAGTACTTC.

The CDR3 spells CASLNPGQGFNYGYTF. In DNA, the CDR3 is TGTGCCAGCCTTAATCCGGGACAGGGCTTTAACTATGGCTACACCTTC. The J gene is TRBJ1-2, the V gene TRBV19, with TRBD1 identical over 9 bases. CDR1 and CDR2 (germline): LNHDA, SQIVND (reference sequence). V was pared by 9 bases and J by 1 base, with 12 bases of the junction left unmatched. CDR3 length: 16 residues.

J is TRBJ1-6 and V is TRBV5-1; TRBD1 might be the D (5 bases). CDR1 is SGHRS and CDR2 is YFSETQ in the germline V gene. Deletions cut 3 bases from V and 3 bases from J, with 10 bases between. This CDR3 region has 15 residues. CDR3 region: CASSSQGGYNSPLHF. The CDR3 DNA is TGCGCCAGCAGCTCCCAGGGAGGCTATAATTCACCCCTCCACTTT.

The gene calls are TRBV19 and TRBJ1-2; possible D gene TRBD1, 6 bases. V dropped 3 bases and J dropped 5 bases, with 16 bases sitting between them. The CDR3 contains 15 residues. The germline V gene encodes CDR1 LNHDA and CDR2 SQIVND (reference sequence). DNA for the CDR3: TGTGCCAGTAGTATGCAGAGAGGGGGATTTTATGGCTACACCTTC. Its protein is CASSMQRGGFYGYTF.

Here the CDR3 reads CASSLNGGYTF. In DNA, the CDR3 is TGTGCCAGCAGCCTGAACGGGGGCTACACCTTC. The chain couples TRBV5-4 to TRBJ1-2; D not certain. The V gene's germline CDR1 is SGHNT and CDR2 YYREEE (reference sequence). This CDR3 has 11 amino acids. V was shortened by 4 bases and J by 8 bases, with 9 bases between the two germline ends.

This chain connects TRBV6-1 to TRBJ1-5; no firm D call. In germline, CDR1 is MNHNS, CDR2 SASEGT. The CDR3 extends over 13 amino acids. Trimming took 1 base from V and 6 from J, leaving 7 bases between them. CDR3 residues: CASSEGDFQPQHF. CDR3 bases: TGTGCCAGCAGTGAAGGTGACTTTCAGCCCCAGCATTTT.

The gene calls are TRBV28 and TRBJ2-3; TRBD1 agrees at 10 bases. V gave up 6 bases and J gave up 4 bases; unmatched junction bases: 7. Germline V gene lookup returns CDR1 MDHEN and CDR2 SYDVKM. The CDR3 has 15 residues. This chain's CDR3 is CASSTTGQGADTQYF. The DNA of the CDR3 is TGTGCCAGCAGCACAACCGGACAGGGGGCAGATACGCAGTATTTT.

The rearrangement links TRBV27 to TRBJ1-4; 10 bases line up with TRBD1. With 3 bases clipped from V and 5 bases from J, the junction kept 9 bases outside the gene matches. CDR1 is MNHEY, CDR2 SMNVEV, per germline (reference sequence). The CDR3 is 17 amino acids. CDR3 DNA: TGTGCCAGCAGTTTGGCCGCGACAGGGGGCAGAAATGAAAAACTGTTTTTT. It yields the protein CASSLAATGGRNEKLFF.

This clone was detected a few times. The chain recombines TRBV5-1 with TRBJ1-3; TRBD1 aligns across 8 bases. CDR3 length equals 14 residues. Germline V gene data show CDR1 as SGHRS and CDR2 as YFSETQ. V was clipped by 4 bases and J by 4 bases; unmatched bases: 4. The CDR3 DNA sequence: TGCGCCAGCAGCCAGGGGGCGAACGGAAACACCATATATTTT. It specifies CASSQGANGNTIYF.